What follows is one T cell receptor beta chain and its context. As originally analysed: From reference gene primer amplification, estimates of nucleated cell counts were derived. Only in-frame clones appear in the TCRdb table, and some are missing; sequencing was by immunoSEQ multiplex PCR. V, J and clone size derive from that table, while D and trimming were established from the DNA sequence. The sample holds under 250,000 clones; around nine tenths are singletons and the top ten take 0.83%. These data come from a study of blood T cell repertoires in COVID-19. Study context: Italy, Spain and the United States were the sources of the convalescent and acute COVID-19 samples. PBMCs, B-cell-depleted T cells, or T cells provided the cDNA or gDNA that made up the material.

Trimming pared 0 bases from V and 6 bases from J, leaving 15 bases between. The CDR3 sequence is 17 residues long. Germline CDR1 reads KGHSY; CDR2 reads FQNENV. The Seattle patients joined while their infection was active and were tracked longitudinally afterward. This TCR came from a man aged 25-45 years with COVID-19, enrolled during active disease. The sample was peripheral blood. The chain carries TRBV16 and TRBJ1-6; TRBD1 might be the D (6 bases). CDR3 sequence (DNA): TGTGCCAGCAGCCAATCGATAGCAGGGGTAGGTAATTCACCCCTCCACTTT. Translating it yields CASSQSIAGVGNSPLHF.